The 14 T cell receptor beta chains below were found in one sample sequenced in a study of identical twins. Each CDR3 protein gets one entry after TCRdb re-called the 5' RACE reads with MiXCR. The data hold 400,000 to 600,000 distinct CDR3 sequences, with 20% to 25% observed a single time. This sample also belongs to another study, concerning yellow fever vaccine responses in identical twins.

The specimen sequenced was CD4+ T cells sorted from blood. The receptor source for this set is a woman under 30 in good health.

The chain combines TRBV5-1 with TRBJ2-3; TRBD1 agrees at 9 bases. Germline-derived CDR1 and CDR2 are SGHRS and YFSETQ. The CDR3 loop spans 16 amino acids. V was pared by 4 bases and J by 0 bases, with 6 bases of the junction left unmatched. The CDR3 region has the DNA TGCGCCAGCAGCATACGGACAGGGGCCAGCACAGATACGCAGTATTTT. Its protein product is CASSIRTGASTDTQYF.

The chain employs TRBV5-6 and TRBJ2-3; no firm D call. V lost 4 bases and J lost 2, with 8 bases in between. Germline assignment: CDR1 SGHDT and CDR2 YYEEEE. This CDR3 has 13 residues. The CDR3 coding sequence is TGTGCCAGCAGCGTCTGGGTCACAGATACGCAGTATTTT. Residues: CASSVWVTDTQYF.

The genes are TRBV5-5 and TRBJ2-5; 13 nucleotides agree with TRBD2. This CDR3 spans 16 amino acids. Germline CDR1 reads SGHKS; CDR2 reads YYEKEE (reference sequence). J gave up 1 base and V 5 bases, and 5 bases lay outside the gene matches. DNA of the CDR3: TGTGCCAGCAGGCCAACTAGCGGGGGGGTCCAAGAGACCCAGTACTTC. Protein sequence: CASRPTSGGVQETQYF.

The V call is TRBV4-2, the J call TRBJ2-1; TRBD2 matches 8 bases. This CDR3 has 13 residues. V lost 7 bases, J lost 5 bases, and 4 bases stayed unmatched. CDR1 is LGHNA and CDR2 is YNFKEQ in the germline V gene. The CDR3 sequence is CASTGLENNEQFF. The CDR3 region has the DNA TGTGCCAGCACGGGACTAGAAAACAATGAGCAGTTCTTC.

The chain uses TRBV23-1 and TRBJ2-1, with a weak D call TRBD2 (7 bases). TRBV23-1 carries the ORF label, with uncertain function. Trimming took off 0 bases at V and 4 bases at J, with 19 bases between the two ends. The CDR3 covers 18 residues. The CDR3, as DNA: TGCGCCAGCAGTCAATCCCTGAGGGAGGGGGTAGAGTACAATGAGCAGTTCTTC. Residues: CASSQSLREGVEYNEQFF.

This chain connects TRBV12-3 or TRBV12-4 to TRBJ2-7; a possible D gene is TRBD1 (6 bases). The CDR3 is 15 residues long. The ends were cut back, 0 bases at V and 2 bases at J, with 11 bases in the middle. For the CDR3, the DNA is TGTGCCAGCAGTTTAGCGGAGACAGGCCCCTACGAGCAGTACTTC. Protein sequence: CASSLAETGPYEQYF.

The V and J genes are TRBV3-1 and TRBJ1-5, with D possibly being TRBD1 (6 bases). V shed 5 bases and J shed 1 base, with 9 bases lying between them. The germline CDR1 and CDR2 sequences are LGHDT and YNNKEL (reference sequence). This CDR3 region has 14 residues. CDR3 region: CASSNRESNQPQHF. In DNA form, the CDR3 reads TGTGCCAGCAGCAACAGGGAAAGCAATCAGCCCCAGCATTTT. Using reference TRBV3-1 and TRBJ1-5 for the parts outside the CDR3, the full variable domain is DTAVSQTPKYLVTQMGNDKSIKCEQNLGHDTMYWYKQDSKKFLKIMFSYNNKELIINETVPNRFSPKSPDKAHLNLHINSLELGDSAVYFCASSNRESNQPQHFGDGTRLSIL.

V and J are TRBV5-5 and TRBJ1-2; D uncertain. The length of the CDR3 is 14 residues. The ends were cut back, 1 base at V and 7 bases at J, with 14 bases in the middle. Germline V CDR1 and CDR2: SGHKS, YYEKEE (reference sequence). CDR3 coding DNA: TGTGCCAGCAGCTTGAGGGAGGCCGTGGGTGGCTACACCTTC. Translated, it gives CASSLREAVGGYTF. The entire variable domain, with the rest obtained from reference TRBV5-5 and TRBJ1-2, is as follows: DAGVTQSPTHLIKTRGQQVTLRCSPISGHKSVSWYQQVLGQGPQFIFQYYEKEERGRGNFPDRFSARQFPNYSSELNVNALLLGDSALYLCASSLREAVGGYTFGSGTRLTVV.

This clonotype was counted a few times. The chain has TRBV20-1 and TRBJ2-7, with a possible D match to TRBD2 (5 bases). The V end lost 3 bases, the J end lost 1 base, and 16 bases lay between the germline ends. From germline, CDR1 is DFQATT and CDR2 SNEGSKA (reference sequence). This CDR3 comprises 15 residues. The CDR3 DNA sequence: TGCAGTGCTAGTGTGGCGCGGGCCTTATCCTACGAGCAGTACTTC. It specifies CSASVARALSYEQYF.

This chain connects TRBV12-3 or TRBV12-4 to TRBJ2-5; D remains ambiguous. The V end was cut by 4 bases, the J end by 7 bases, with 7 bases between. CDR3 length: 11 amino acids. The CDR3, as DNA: TGTGCCAGCAGTTCCCGGAGGACCCAGTACTTC. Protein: CASSSRRTQYF.

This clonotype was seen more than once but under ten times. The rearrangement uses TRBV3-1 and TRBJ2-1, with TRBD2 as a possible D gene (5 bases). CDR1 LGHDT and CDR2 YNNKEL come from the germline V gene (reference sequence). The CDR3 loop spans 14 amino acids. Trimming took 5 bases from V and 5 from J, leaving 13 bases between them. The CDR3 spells CASSGSVTHNEQFF. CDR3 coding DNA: TGTGCCAGCAGCGGGAGTGTCACACACAATGAGCAGTTCTTC.

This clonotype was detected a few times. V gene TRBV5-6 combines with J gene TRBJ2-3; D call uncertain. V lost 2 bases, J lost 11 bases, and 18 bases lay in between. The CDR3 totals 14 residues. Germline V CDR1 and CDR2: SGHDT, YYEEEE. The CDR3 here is CASSFYHQPSQQYF. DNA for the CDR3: TGTGCCAGCAGCTTTTACCATCAACCGAGCCAGCAGTATTTT.

In nucleotides, the CDR3 is TGCGCCAGCAGTGAGAACTCTGGGGCCAACGTCCTGACTTTC. As protein: CASSENSGANVLTF. The chain combines TRBV10-2 with TRBJ2-6; no clear D. The V end was cut by 2 bases, the J end by 0 bases, with 2 bases between. CDR3 length equals 14 residues. Germline V lookup: CDR1 WSHSY, CDR2 SAAADI.

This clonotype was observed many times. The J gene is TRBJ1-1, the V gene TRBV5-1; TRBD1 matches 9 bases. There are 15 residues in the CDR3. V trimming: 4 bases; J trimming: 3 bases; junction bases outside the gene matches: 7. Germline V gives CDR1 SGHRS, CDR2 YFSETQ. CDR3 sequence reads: CASSVTGGQYTEAFF. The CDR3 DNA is TGCGCCAGCAGCGTGACAGGGGGGCAGTACACTGAAGCTTTCTTT. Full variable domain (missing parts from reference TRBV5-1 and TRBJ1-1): KAGVTQTPRYLIKTRGQQVTLSCSPISGHRSVSWYQQTPGQGLQFLFEYFSETQRNKGNFPGRFSGRQFSNSRSEMNVSTLELGDSALYLCASSVTGGQYTEAFFGQGTRLTVV.